The 26 T cell receptor beta chains presented below share a single source sample, sequenced in a study of immune evolution from preneoplasia to lung adenocarcinoma. Sequencing was performed with immunoSEQ multiplex PCR; in TCRdb, only in-frame clones are kept and a portion is missing. The sample lists 9,500 to 14,000 clones, 60% to 85% occurring once. Sequencing was carried out using FFPE minimally invasive lung adenocarcinoma tissue. The receptors stem from a person aged 55-80 years with lung adenocarcinoma.

This clone was found a few times. The chain employs TRBV4-2 and TRBJ2-7; 7 bases are a match to TRBD2. Germline assignment: CDR1 LGHNA and CDR2 YNFKEQ. The length of the CDR3 is 18 residues. With V trimmed by 0 bases and J by 5 bases, 16 bases remained unmatched. CDR3 residues: CASSQDKGKRDRRNEQYF. CDR3 bases: TGTGCCAGCAGCCAAGATAAAGGGAAGCGGGATCGGAGGAACGAGCAGTACTTC.

This chain links TRBV5-1 with TRBJ2-7, with a weak D call TRBD2 (6 bases). Germline CDR1 reads SGHRS; CDR2 reads YFSETQ. V was cut by 1 base and J by 3 bases, with 14 bases left in between. The CDR3 consists of 15 residues. The CDR3 protein is CASSLHGTDYYEQYF. In nucleotides, the CDR3 is TGCGCCAGCAGCTTGCACGGGACTGATTACTACGAGCAGTACTTC.

A few counts support this clone. The CDR3 is CASSQLHLGQGSNQPQHF. In DNA, the CDR3 is TGTGCCAGCAGCCAACTTCATTTGGGACAGGGGTCCAATCAGCCCCAGCATTTT. The V and J genes are TRBV4-2 and TRBJ1-5; 10 nucleotides align to TRBD1. Germline-derived CDR1 and CDR2 are LGHNA and YNFKEQ. CDR3 length: 18 residues. The V and J ends lost 2 bases and 3 bases, in that order; junction bases with no gene match: 10.

The DNA of the CDR3 is TGTGCCAGCAGCTTACTTGGATGGGACTATGGCTACACCTTC. It is translated as CASSLLGWDYGYTF. The chain joins TRBV7-8 to TRBJ1-2; the D is unclear. The CDR3 totals 14 residues. V lost 2 bases and J 3 bases, leaving 10 bases between the germline ends. CDR1 SGHVS and CDR2 FQNEAQ come from the germline V gene.

This clone was counted a few times. J is TRBJ2-1 and V is TRBV19; possible D gene TRBD2, 5 bases. CDR1 LNHDA and CDR2 SQIVND come from the germline V gene (reference sequence). The CDR3 has 14 residues. V lost 4 bases and J 3 bases, leaving 10 bases between the germline ends. The CDR3 reads CASSKDSFYNEQFF. The CDR3 bases are TGTGCCAGTAGTAAGGACTCTTTCTACAATGAGCAGTTCTTC.

V is TRBV10-3 and J is TRBJ1-2; D gene unclear. This CDR3 has 15 amino acids. Per germline, CDR1 ENHRY and CDR2 SYGVKD. V was trimmed by 6 bases and J by 7 bases, leaving 21 bases between them. The CDR3 nucleotides read TGTGCCATCAGCGACGGGAACACGGGGTTGTTTGGCTACACCTTC. Translating it yields CAISDGNTGLFGYTF.

V usage is TRBV30 and J usage is TRBJ1-4, with 7 positions matching TRBD1. With V trimmed by 3 bases and J by 7 bases, 5 bases remained unmatched. The CDR3 covers 13 residues. Germline assignment: CDR1 GTSNPN and CDR2 SVGIG (reference sequence). The CDR3 here is CAWSRGRGEKLFF. CDR3 DNA sequence: TGTGCCTGGAGCAGGGGGAGAGGTGAAAAACTGTTTTTT.

This clone has only one observation. The chain is built from TRBV4-2 and TRBJ1-6; maybe TRBD1 (5 bases). V lost 0 bases to trimming and J lost 5 bases, with 8 bases between them. CDR1 and CDR2 from the germline V gene are LGHNA and YNFKEQ. This CDR3 is 15 amino acids long. The CDR3 DNA reads TGTGCCAGCAGCCAAGATGGGGCTGATAATTCACCCCTCCACTTT. This encodes CASSQDGADNSPLHF.

V gene TRBV30 combines with J gene TRBJ2-6; TRBD1 aligns across 11 bases. The CDR3 is 17 amino acids. The J segment lost 4 bases and the V segment lost 1 base, leaving 6 bases of the junction unmatched. Germline loops: CDR1 GTSNPN, CDR2 SVGIG (reference sequence). The DNA for the CDR3 is TGTGCCTGGAGTGCGCTGGACAGGGGGCGAGGGGCCAACGTCCTGACTTTC. This codes for CAWSALDRGRGANVLTF.

The rearrangement joins TRBV18 to TRBJ1-5; the D gene is possibly TRBD1 (6 bases). V lost 3 bases and J lost 4, with 7 bases in between. CDR1 KGHSH and CDR2 LQKENI come from the germline V gene. CDR3 length: 13 residues. The CDR3 loop reads CASSPDRNQPQHF. The CDR3 region has the DNA TGTGCCAGCTCACCGGACAGAAATCAGCCCCAGCATTTT.

The rearrangement joins TRBV9 to TRBJ2-3, with TRBD1 matching over 10 bases. The length of the CDR3 is 16 residues. J lost 5 bases, V lost 0 bases, and 6 bases had no gene match. Germline V gene lookup returns CDR1 SGDLS and CDR2 YYNGEE. CDR3 sequence: CASSVVGQGIRDTQYF. CDR3 bases: TGTGCCAGCAGCGTAGTGGGACAGGGGATAAGAGATACGCAGTATTTT.

V is TRBV6-1 and J is TRBJ2-5; TRBD2 agrees at 13 bases. This CDR3 comprises 16 residues. The junction had 3 bases not matched to a gene; V was cut back by 4 bases and J by 1 base. Germline V gives CDR1 MNHNS, CDR2 SASEGT. The CDR3 loop is CASSATSGGVQETQYF. CDR3 coding DNA: TGTGCCAGCAGTGCCACTAGCGGGGGGGTCCAAGAGACCCAGTACTTC.

This clone was seen more than once but under ten times. The J gene is TRBJ2-1, the V gene TRBV7-9; D possibly corresponds to TRBD1 (6 bases). In germline, CDR1 is SEHNR, CDR2 FQNEAQ (reference sequence). This CDR3 comprises 14 residues. V lost 6 bases and J 6 bases, leaving 15 bases between the germline ends. This CDR3 reads CASRPEGTSNEQFF. The DNA for the CDR3 is TGTGCCAGCAGACCAGAGGGGACATCCAATGAGCAGTTCTTC.

This chain links TRBV2 with TRBJ1-2, with a possible D match to TRBD1 (6 bases). The CDR3 contains 13 residues. The V gene lost 8 bases and the J gene lost 6 bases, with 16 bases spanning the gap. Per the germline V gene, CDR1 is SNHLY and CDR2 is FYNNEI. The DNA of the CDR3 is TGTGCCAGCGAGGGGGAGATCGGGGATGGCTACACCTTC. It encodes CASEGEIGDGYTF.

The chain is built from TRBV9 and TRBJ2-3; D is perhaps TRBD2 (6 bases). The CDR3 spans 16 residues. V was trimmed by 0 bases and J by 3 bases, leaving 14 bases between them. Germline V gene data show CDR1 as SGDLS and CDR2 as YYNGEE. The CDR3 loop is CASSVAPGGGTDTQYF. For the CDR3, the DNA is TGTGCCAGCAGCGTAGCCCCCGGGGGTGGAACAGATACGCAGTATTTT.

The chain combines TRBV11-2 with TRBJ1-3, with a tentative D call TRBD1 (5 bases). Germline lookup yields CDR1 SGHAT and CDR2 FQNNGV. Trimming left V 3 bases short and J 0 bases short, with 18 bases between. This CDR3 is 18 amino acids long. CDR3 region: CASSFLLWGTDSGNTIYF. The DNA for the CDR3 is TGTGCCAGCAGCTTCCTGCTGTGGGGCACCGACTCTGGAAACACCATATATTTT.

V is TRBV4-1 and J is TRBJ1-5; tentative D call: TRBD1 (6 bases). The CDR3 totals 19 residues. V was shortened by 0 bases and J by 0 bases, with 18 bases between the two germline ends. The germline CDR1 and CDR2 sequences are MGHRA and YSYEKL. CDR3 loop: CASSQDPSGQKYSNQPQHF. Written as DNA, the CDR3 is TGCGCCAGCAGCCAAGATCCGTCCGGACAGAAGTATAGCAATCAGCCCCAGCATTTT.

This clone came up a few times. This chain links TRBV7-2 with TRBJ1-5; TRBD1 matches at 12 bases. Germline V CDR1 and CDR2: SGHTA, FQGNSA. The V segment lost 5 bases and the J segment 0 bases; nucleotides outside the gene matches: 11. The CDR3 has 19 amino acids. The CDR3 region is CASSRGFGTGGYSNQPQHF. CDR3 sequence (DNA): TGTGCCAGCAGCAGGGGGTTCGGGACAGGGGGCTATAGCAATCAGCCCCAGCATTTT.

The rearrangement joins TRBV7-9 to TRBJ1-2; the match to TRBD1 covers 10 bases. The CDR3 has 15 residues. V lost 4 bases and J lost 6; bases outside the gene matches: 8. Germline V gene data show CDR1 as SEHNR and CDR2 as FQNEAQ (reference sequence). The chain's CDR3 is CASSWLIGQGDGYTF. The CDR3 nucleotides are TGTGCCAGCAGCTGGCTTATCGGACAGGGGGATGGCTACACCTTC.

This clone has only one observation. At the DNA level, this CDR3 is encoded by other sequences in the same sample as well. This chain connects TRBV28 to TRBJ2-1; D tentatively fits TRBD1 or TRBD2 (6 bases each). V was trimmed by 7 bases and J by 1 base, leaving 17 bases between them. Germline-derived CDR1 and CDR2 are MDHEN and SYDVKM. The CDR3 sequence is 16 residues long. CDR3 protein: CASNFQGGQSYNEQFF. The CDR3, as DNA: TGTGCCAGCAATTTTCAAGGGGGGCAGTCCTACAATGAGCAGTTCTTC.

The chain has TRBV5-4 and TRBJ2-7; TRBD2 matches at 8 bases. The germline CDR1 and CDR2 sequences are SGHNT and YYREEE (reference sequence). CDR3 length: 16 residues. The V and J ends lost 4 bases and 6 bases, in that order; junction bases with no gene match: 15. CDR3 loop: CASSGGATSGAGEQYF. The CDR3 DNA is TGTGCCAGCAGCGGGGGAGCCACTAGCGGAGCGGGCGAGCAGTACTTC. The whole variable domain, filled in from reference TRBV5-4 and TRBJ2-7, reads ETGVTQSPTHLIKTRGQQVTLRCSSQSGHNTVSWYQQALGQGPQFIFQYYREEENGRGNFPPRFSGLQFPNYSSELNVNALELDDSALYLCASSGGATSGAGEQYFGPGTRLTVT.

The chain has TRBV4-1 and TRBJ2-2, with unresolved D. The CDR3 loop spans 16 amino acids. Looked up from germline, CDR1 is MGHRA and CDR2 is YSYEKL. Trimming stripped 0 bases from V and 5 bases from J, with 13 bases between. DNA of the CDR3: TGCGCCAGCAGCCAAGAAAAGAATAGTCGGACCGGGGAGCTGTTTTTT. Amino acids: CASSQEKNSRTGELFF.

This clone was counted between two and nine times. This same CDR3 is encoded by further DNA sequences in the sample. The chain links TRBV29-1 to TRBJ2-7; no clear D. This CDR3 comprises 12 residues. Germline V CDR1 and CDR2: SQVTM, ANQGSEA. Trimming shortened V by 6 bases and J by 2 bases, and 11 bases separated the two germline ends. The CDR3 loop is CSVSIGTYEQYF. The CDR3 region has the DNA TGCAGCGTCTCCATAGGGACCTACGAGCAGTACTTC.

In DNA form, the CDR3 reads TGTGCCAGCACTAGGAGGAGAGTCGCTTTCTTT. Its protein is CASTRRRVAFF. V usage is TRBV28 and J usage is TRBJ1-1; no clear D. This CDR3 contains 11 residues. Trimming stripped 7 bases from V and 11 bases from J, with 14 bases between. The V gene's germline CDR1 is MDHEN and CDR2 SYDVKM. Full variable domain (outside the CDR3, taken from reference TRBV28 and TRBJ1-1): DVKVTQSSRYLVKRTGEKVFLECVQDMDHENMFWYRQDPGLGLRLIYFSYDVKMKEKGDIPEGYSVSREKKERFSLILESASTNQTSMYLCASTRRRVAFFGQGTRLTVV.

This rearrangement joins TRBV7-9 to TRBJ2-1; D gene unclear. Trimming left V 1 base short and J 7 bases short, with 11 bases between. Germline CDR1 is SEHNR and CDR2 is FQNEAQ (reference sequence). CDR3 length equals 14 residues. In nucleotides, the CDR3 is TGTGCCAGCAGCTTAGTGGCGGTGAGGAATGAGCAGTTCTTC. The encoded protein is CASSLVAVRNEQFF.

This chain connects TRBV19 to TRBJ2-1, with D maybe TRBD1 (5 bases). CDR3 length: 14 amino acids. Germline lookup yields CDR1 LNHDA and CDR2 SQIVND (reference sequence). The V end was cut by 4 bases, the J end by 8 bases, with 15 bases between. The CDR3 region has the DNA TGTGCCAGTAGTACCTGGGGCAGGGTGGATGAGCAGTTCTTC. It specifies CASSTWGRVDEQFF.